The 32 T cell receptor beta chains in this list originate from one sample, sequenced in a study of technical replicates of blood from a handful of donors. Measured with immunoSEQ multiplex PCR; TCRdb has only the in-frame clones, and not every one. The table lists 55,000 to 75,000 clones, 90% to 95% of them singletons. The sequenced sample was PBMCs. The receptor source for this set is a human donor in good health. Some clones in this sample may be carry-over from other donors' samples.

The rearrangement uses TRBV7-8 and TRBJ2-5; TRBD2 agrees at 7 bases. The CDR3 is 16 residues long. V shed 4 bases and J 4 bases; nucleotides not matched to a gene: 12. Germline CDR1 SGHVS, CDR2 FQNEAQ. The CDR3 spells CASSSNRGRARETQYF. CDR3 DNA: TGTGCCAGCAGCTCAAATCGTGGGAGGGCCAGAGAGACCCAGTACTTC.

This clone appeared a single time. The chain uses TRBV27 and TRBJ1-4; 7 bases map to TRBD1. J lost 6 bases, V lost 5 bases, and 9 bases had no gene match. Germline CDR1 and CDR2: MNHEY and SMNVEV (reference sequence). CDR3 size: 15 residues. CDR3 sequence (DNA): TGTGCCAGCAGTAATACAGGGGCGGGTTATGAAAAACTGTTTTTT. Protein product: CASSNTGAGYEKLFF.

The chain employs TRBV4-3 and TRBJ2-1; 8 bases are a match to TRBD2. Looked up from germline, CDR1 is LGHNA and CDR2 is YSLEER. This CDR3 has 18 residues. The ends lost 0 bases at V and 7 bases at J; junction bases unmatched: 14. The CDR3 reads CASSQDFFSGAIVNEQFF. As DNA, the CDR3 is TGCGCCAGCAGCCAAGACTTTTTTAGCGGGGCGATCGTAAATGAGCAGTTCTTC.

V usage is TRBV5-8 and J usage is TRBJ2-7; possibly TRBD2 for D (5 bases). The germline gives CDR1 SGHTS, CDR2 YDEGEE. Trimming left V 2 bases short and J 5 bases short, with 14 bases between. The CDR3 length is 14 residues. The CDR3 nucleotides read TGTGCCAGCAGCTTTTTCCGGGGAAGGGACGAGCAGTACTTC. Protein: CASSFFRGRDEQYF.

CDR3 in amino acids: CASSTGYRSPLHF. Written as DNA, the CDR3 is TGTGCCAGCAGCACAGGGTATCGCTCACCCCTCCACTTT. This chain connects TRBV7-2 to TRBJ1-6; TRBD1 is a possible D gene (6 bases). Deletions cut 5 bases from V and 10 bases from J, with 12 bases between. The CDR3 has 13 residues. Germline CDR1 reads SGHTA; CDR2 reads FQGNSA.

The chain links TRBV21-1 to TRBJ1-1; the D call TRBD1 from the table was never checked on the DNA. TRBV21-1 is marked as a pseudogene. The CDR3 is 13 amino acids. DNA for the CDR3: TGTGCCAGCCGGGACAGAGTGAACACTGAAGCTTTCTTT. Protein: CASRDRVNTEAFF.

The chain employs TRBV5-4 and TRBJ2-1, with a weak D call TRBD2 (5 bases). CDR1 is SGHNT and CDR2 is YYREEE in the germline V gene (reference sequence). The V gene lost 3 bases and the J gene lost 4 bases, with 20 bases spanning the gap. The CDR3 has 17 amino acids. CDR3 sequence reads: CASSSTNGLTPYNEQFF. CDR3 in DNA: TGTGCCAGCAGCTCTACAAATGGACTGACGCCATACAATGAGCAGTTCTTC.

The sample holds a few counts of this clone. This chain links TRBV28 with TRBJ1-2, with 7 bases lining up with TRBD1. This CDR3 region has 15 residues. V shed 4 bases and J 2 bases; nucleotides not matched to a gene: 7. Germline CDR1 MDHEN, CDR2 SYDVKM. The CDR3 region has the DNA TGTGCCAGCAGTTCCGGGGACAGAGTGAACTATGGCTACACCTTC. Translated, it gives CASSSGDRVNYGYTF.

The V gene is TRBV29-1, the J gene TRBJ2-2, with 10 bases fitting TRBD2. CDR1 and CDR2 (germline): SQVTM, ANQGSEA. V lost 3 bases and J lost 3; bases outside the gene matches: 10. This CDR3 is 17 amino acids long. The DNA of the CDR3 is TGCAGCGTTGAGTCGAGCGGGGGGGCCTATTACACCGGGGAGCTGTTTTTT. Its translation: CSVESSGGAYYTGELFF.

This clone was picked up one time. The V and J genes are TRBV6-6 and TRBJ1-2; TRBD1 might be the D (5 bases). Germline V gene data show CDR1 as MNHNY and CDR2 as SVGAGI (reference sequence). V was shortened by 5 bases and J by 13 bases, with 14 bases between the two germline ends. CDR3 size: 11 residues. For the CDR3, the DNA is TGTGCCAGCAGTGCGGGGGGGGGAGGCACCTTC. Protein product: CASSAGGGGTF.

V is TRBV4-1 and J is TRBJ2-3, with 11 positions matching TRBD2. V lost 4 bases to trimming and J lost 0 bases; unmatched junction nucleotides: 6. In germline, CDR1 is MGHRA, CDR2 YSYEKL. CDR3 length equals 17 residues. As DNA, the CDR3 is TGCGCCAGCAGCCTTCGACTAGCGGGGCAAAGCACAGATACGCAGTATTTT. Protein sequence: CASSLRLAGQSTDTQYF.

The chain uses TRBV5-4 and TRBJ1-2; D not certain. CDR3 length: 17 amino acids. Trimming pared 3 bases from V and 5 bases from J, leaving 23 bases between. Germline V gene data show CDR1 as SGHNT and CDR2 as YYREEE (reference sequence). The CDR3 sequence: CASSSGGEGPSGYGYTF. The CDR3 nucleotides read TGTGCCAGCAGCTCCGGTGGAGAGGGCCCTAGTGGTTATGGCTACACCTTC.

CDR3 protein: CSVDGTDSYGYTF. CDR3 sequence (DNA): TGCAGCGTTGACGGGACAGATTCCTATGGCTACACCTTC. The chain has TRBV29-1 and TRBJ1-2; 7 bases line up with TRBD1. The CDR3 length is 13 residues. V trimming: 3 bases; J trimming: 4 bases; junction bases outside the gene matches: 5. Germline loops: CDR1 SQVTM, CDR2 ANQGSEA.

CDR3: CASSRQGDEKLFF. CDR3 in DNA: TGCGCCAGCAGCCGGCAGGGTGATGAAAAACTGTTTTTT. This rearrangement joins TRBV4-1 to TRBJ1-4, with D tentatively TRBD1 (5 bases). CDR1 is MGHRA and CDR2 is YSYEKL in the germline V gene. The V gene lost 4 bases and the J gene lost 6 bases, with 9 bases spanning the gap. There are 13 residues in the CDR3.

The CDR3 DNA reads TGTGCCAGTAGGACTAGCGGGGGGTACGAGCAGTACTTC. As protein: CASRTSGGYEQYF. The chain links TRBV2 to TRBJ2-7, with 14 bases lining up with TRBD2. The CDR3 covers 13 residues. Germline values: CDR1 SNHLY, CDR2 FYNNEI. V lost 9 bases and J lost 4; bases outside the gene matches: 2.

This chain connects TRBV11-2 to TRBJ2-7; possible D gene TRBD2, 6 bases. V shed 1 base and J shed 4 bases, with 14 bases lying between them. Germline V CDR1 and CDR2: SGHAT, FQNNGV. The CDR3 contains 15 residues. The CDR3 DNA sequence: TGTGCCAGCAGCTTAGTAGGTGTCAGCGGGTACGAGCAGTACTTC. Translation gives CASSLVGVSGYEQYF.

The table lists this clone with a count of one. The chain recombines TRBV5-1 with TRBJ2-3; D might be TRBD2 (7 bases). Trimming took off 6 bases at V and 5 bases at J, with 16 bases between the two ends. Germline CDR1 SGHRS, CDR2 YFSETQ. This CDR3 comprises 14 residues. The CDR3, as DNA: TGCGCCAGCACCCTTGGGGGGGCGAGAGATACGCAGTATTTT. As protein: CASTLGGARDTQYF.

V is TRBV7-9 and J is TRBJ2-6, with D possibly TRBD2 on 6 matching bases. V lost 4 bases and J lost 4, with 14 bases in between. CDR3 length equals 16 residues. Germline V CDR1 and CDR2: SEHNR, FQNEAQ (reference sequence). In DNA, the CDR3 is TGTGCCAGCAGCTCCATGGGGGGTGCCGGGGCCAACGTCCTGACTTTC. Encoded protein: CASSSMGGAGANVLTF.

The chain combines TRBV7-2 with TRBJ2-1; 11 bases line up with TRBD2. With 3 bases clipped from V and 4 bases from J, the junction kept 2 bases outside the gene matches. The germline gives CDR1 SGHTA, CDR2 FQGNSA. This CDR3 spans 15 amino acids. The CDR3 nucleotides read TGTGCCAGCAGCTTGGGGACTAGCGGTTACAATGAGCAGTTCTTC. Translating gives CASSLGTSGYNEQFF.

The chain joins TRBV6-5 to TRBJ2-1, with 13 bases matching TRBD2. The V segment lost 2 bases and the J segment 7 bases; nucleotides outside the gene matches: 5. Germline V gene lookup returns CDR1 MNHEY and CDR2 SVGAGI. The CDR3 is 16 residues long. The CDR3 region has the DNA TGTGCCAGCAGTTACCTTGGGACTAGCGGGAATAATGAGCAGTTCTTC. This translates into CASSYLGTSGNNEQFF.

V gene TRBV5-1 combines with J gene TRBJ2-1; the match to TRBD2 covers 8 bases. The CDR3 totals 14 residues. CDR1 SGHRS and CDR2 YFSETQ come from the germline V gene. Unmatched junction bases numbered 5, after V lost 6 bases and J lost 3 bases. The CDR3 reads CASTSGGGYNEQFF. Here the CDR3 DNA reads TGCGCCAGCACCTCGGGGGGGGGCTACAATGAGCAGTTCTTC.

This clone was found a few times. The V and J genes are TRBV12-2 and TRBJ2-7; the table's D call, TRBD2, has no DNA check behind it. TRBV12-2 is given as a pseudogene. CDR3 size: 18 residues. CDR3 region: CASLLPSTSGDSSYEQYF. In DNA form, the CDR3 reads TGTGCAAGTCTCCTCCCCTCGACTAGCGGGGATAGCTCCTACGAGCAGTACTTC.

V gene TRBV27 combines with J gene TRBJ2-7; 8 nucleotides match TRBD1. This CDR3 contains 13 residues. With V trimmed by 6 bases and J by 4 bases, 5 bases remained unmatched. Germline V gene lookup returns CDR1 MNHEY and CDR2 SMNVEV (reference sequence). The CDR3 DNA reads TGTGCCAGCAGCCCAGGGGGCTGGTACGAGCAGTACTTC. Translation: CASSPGGWYEQYF.

This chain uses TRBV5-4 with TRBJ2-2; 7 bases are a match to TRBD1. From germline, CDR1 is SGHNT and CDR2 YYREEE (reference sequence). Trimming took 2 bases from V and 1 from J; bases not matched to a gene: 5. The CDR3 is made up of 16 amino acids. CDR3 amino acids: CASSFGTERNTGELFF. The CDR3 nucleotides read TGTGCCAGCAGCTTCGGGACAGAAAGGAACACCGGGGAGCTGTTTTTT.

The chain has TRBV21-1 and TRBJ1-2; the table names TRBD1, a call not compared with the DNA. TRBV21-1 is a pseudogene segment. The CDR3 is made up of 18 amino acids. CDR3 nucleotides: TGTGCCAGCAGCAAAGTGGGACAGGGAGAAATTAATGGGTATGGCTACACCTTC. It is translated as CASSKVGQGEINGYGYTF.

This clone was observed once. This chain uses TRBV2 with TRBJ2-3, with a tentative D call TRBD1 (5 bases). Germline V CDR1 and CDR2: SNHLY, FYNNEI. The CDR3 sequence is 14 residues long. V lost 5 bases to trimming and J lost 2 bases, with 11 bases between them. The CDR3 nucleotides are TGTGCCAGCAGTCCCAGGGCCGACACAGATACGCAGTATTTT. Residues: CASSPRADTDTQYF.

The rearrangement joins TRBV6-6 to TRBJ2-3, with 7 positions matching TRBD2. Losses at the gene ends were 7 bases for V and 1 base for J; bases not matched to a gene: 2. Germline loops: CDR1 MNHNY, CDR2 SVGAGI (reference sequence). CDR3 length equals 13 residues. The chain's CDR3 is CASTLAGTDTQYF. Written as DNA, the CDR3 is TGTGCCAGCACTCTAGCGGGCACAGATACGCAGTATTTT.

V gene TRBV12-2 combines with J gene TRBJ1-4; the table's D call, TRBD1, was not checked against the DNA. TRBV12-2 is a known pseudogene. This CDR3 contains 16 residues. The CDR3 sequence is CASRYTDSATNEKLFF. CDR3 bases: TGTGCAAGTCGCTATACAGACAGTGCAACTAATGAAAAACTGTTTTTT.

J is TRBJ2-5 and V is TRBV7-3, with D tentatively TRBD2 (5 bases). The CDR3 length is 14 residues. Trimming took off 5 bases at V and 7 bases at J, with 17 bases between the two ends. CDR1 and CDR2 from the germline V gene are SGHTA and FQGTGA. For the CDR3, the DNA is TGTGCCAGCAGCCGCGAGGAGGCCGCCAGGACCCAGTACTTC. Translating it yields CASSREEAARTQYF.

The chain carries TRBV2 and TRBJ2-2; a weak D match, TRBD1 (9 bases). The CDR3 consists of 16 residues. V lost 6 bases, J lost 5 bases, and 19 bases lay in between. The V gene's germline CDR1 is SNHLY and CDR2 FYNNEI. The CDR3 is CASSGGGQGHTGELFF. CDR3 sequence (DNA): TGTGCCAGCAGCGGGGGGGGACAGGGTCATACCGGGGAGCTGTTTTTT.

V and J are TRBV1 and TRBJ2-4; the DNA was not used to check the table's D call, TRBD2. TRBV1 is designated a pseudogene. There are 16 residues in the CDR3. CDR3 nucleotide sequence: TGCACCAGCAGCCAAGCCCCGCGGAAGGCTGAGGACATTCAGTACTTC. It is translated as CTSSQAPRKAEDIQYF.

The chain recombines TRBV7-8 with TRBJ2-2; TRBD1 matches 11 bases. Germline assignment: CDR1 SGHVS and CDR2 FQNEAQ. CDR3 length equals 14 residues. The J segment lost 5 bases and the V segment lost 4 bases, leaving 0 bases of the junction unmatched. CDR3 in amino acids: CASSWDRGTGELFF. The CDR3 coding sequence is TGTGCCAGCAGCTGGGACAGGGGGACCGGGGAGCTGTTTTTT. Looking up the rest from reference TRBV7-8 and TRBJ2-2 gives the full variable domain: GAGVSQSPRYKVAKRGQDVALRCDPISGHVSLFWYQQALGQGPEFLTYFQNEAQLDKSGLPSDRFFAERPEGSVSTLKIQRTQQEDSAVYLCASSWDRGTGELFFGEGSRLTVL.